The rows below give T cell receptor beta chains drawn from one sample of a study of CXCR4 blockade with PD-1 therapy in pancreatic cancer. Only in-frame clones appear in the TCRdb table, and some are missing; sequencing was by immunoSEQ multiplex PCR. The sample shows a few thousand clones, around 50% of them seen only once. The sequencing input was tumor tissue. The receptors here all came from a human donor with pancreatic ductal adenocarcinoma. The CDR3 runs from the conserved cysteine through the conserved F or W. The D gene is left open where the match is weak. Clone sizes are given selectively: once, few, many, or a class where the clone is expanded.

abundance | d_gene | j_gene | v_gene | CDR3aa
few | TRBD1 | TRBJ1-1 | TRBV6-8 | CATSKQGATEAFF
few | - | TRBJ2-3 | TRBV5-1 | CASSLEVSGDTQYF
- | - | TRBJ2-4 | TRBV11-3 | CASSPRQETIAKNIQYF
- | - | TRBJ2-2 | TRBV12-5 | CASGPSGRQNTGELFF
once | TRBD1 | TRBJ1-4 | TRBV5-1 | CASSPGDRVPANEKLFF
large | TRBD1 | TRBJ2-7 | TRBV19 | CASSIPRTGGTEQYF
few | - | TRBJ2-3 | TRBV19 | CASSIGTTDTQYF
- | TRBD2 | TRBJ2-2 | TRBV19 | CASSIYGRRLAGGTGELFF
- | - | TRBJ2-7 | TRBV19 | CASSIAGYEQYF
once | - | TRBJ1-1 | TRBV18 | CASSQSVTGNTEAFF
few | - | TRBJ2-3 | TRBV8-2 | CASKVYFRGGTDTQYF
- | - | TRBJ1-1 | TRBV29-1 | CSVEEIFSEAFF
- | - | TRBJ2-2 | TRBV11-3 | CASSPQTVNTGELFF
few | - | TRBJ2-5 | TRBV6-8 | CASSYSKGGTGGTQYF
- | - | TRBJ2-7 | TRBV28 | CASSSDSYEQYF
- | TRBD2 | TRBJ2-5 | TRBV12-5 | CASGLGTGTRGQETQYF
few | - | TRBJ1-1 | TRBV9 | CASSVGSLGNTEAFF
- | TRBD2 | TRBJ2-5 | TRBV9 | CASRRAGGPGQARSQYF
once | TRBD1 | TRBJ2-1 | TRBV6-7 | CASSSDRGKFF
few | - | TRBJ1-1 | TRBV28 | CASSPGALNTEAFF
- | TRBD1 | TRBJ1-1 | TRBV19 | CASSMSQGAKAFF
- | - | TRBJ1-5 | TRBV19 | CASSLNSNQPQHF
- | - | TRBJ1-4 | TRBV19 | CASSISDPREKLFF
- | TRBD1 | TRBJ1-2 | TRBV11-3 | CASSYAGGDYGYTF
- | - | TRBJ2-2 | TRBV7-1 | CASRRDRNTGELFF
- | TRBD2 | TRBJ2-3 | TRBV19 | CASSMTAGGGDTQYF
many | TRBD2 | TRBJ2-5 | TRBV11-3 | CASSLSWRERETQYF
few | - | TRBJ1-2 | TRBV10-3 | CAISESTGFYGYTF
- | TRBD1 | TRBJ1-1 | TRBV9 | CASSAGQGWTEAFF
- | - | TRBJ1-5 | TRBV19 | CASTPRGSGGRNQPQHF
once | - | TRBJ1-2 | TRBV30 | CAWRASQSQYGYTF
few | - | TRBJ2-7 | TRBV6-8 | CASNDNWRFYEQYF
few | TRBD1 | TRBJ2-5 | TRBV11-3 | CASSLRGGVKTQYF
few | TRBD1 | TRBJ2-7 | TRBV6-8 | CASSNRQGKFEDEQYF
- | - | TRBJ2-7 | TRBV29-1 | CSVPTAGQSGYEQYF
- | - | TRBJ1-6 | TRBV1 | CASSQDWGRTNSPLHF
few | - | TRBJ1-3 | TRBV6-8 | CASRGTGNTIYF
- | - | TRBJ1-4 | TRBV18 | CASSPSGSNEKLFF
- | - | TRBJ2-7 | TRBV28 | CASTGSLYEQYF
- | TRBD2 | TRBJ2-3 | TRBV28 | CASTPSGYTQYF
- | - | TRBJ2-7 | TRBV28 | CASSLWGSSYEQYF
- | TRBD1 | TRBJ2-5 | TRBV28 | CASSPRQGAWKETQYF
- | - | TRBJ2-3 | TRBV18 | CASSRASETDTQYF
- | - | TRBJ1-4 | TRBV19 | CASSTMGGEKLFF
- | TRBD1 | TRBJ2-5 | TRBV9 | CASSADRGQETQYF
few | TRBD1 | TRBJ1-1 | TRBV9 | CASSTTGGSLNTEAFF
- | - | TRBJ2-2 | TRBV14 | CASSSRYTGELFF
- | TRBD1 | TRBJ1-2 | TRBV19 | CASSILGQGYGYTF
few | - | TRBJ2-1 | TRBV6-7 | CASSRPSSTGQFF
few | TRBD2 | TRBJ2-7 | TRBV7-4 | CASSEGFTGGGYEQYF
- | TRBD1 | TRBJ2-1 | TRBV29-1 | CSVAGQGVYNEQFF
- | - | TRBJ2-1 | TRBV14 | CASSPRLVGEQFF
- | TRBD1 | TRBJ2-1 | TRBV29-1 | CSVEGQGAGEQFF